There are a few counts of the clone carrying this TCR beta chain. The data were obtained in a study of T-cell reconstitution after alpha-beta-depleted transplantation in children. Preparation of the TCRbeta library involved a method that used unique molecular identifiers. TCRdb re-analysed the PCR reads in MiXCR, keeping a single row per CDR3 protein. The table lists around 410,000 distinct CDR3 sequences, roughly 11% of them singletons, with 4.5% to 7% in the top ten. The CDR3 runs to 14 residues. After removal of 5 bases from V and 7 bases from J, the junction contained 11 bases not matched to a gene. Germline assignment: CDR1 DFQATT and CDR2 SNEGSKA (reference sequence).

The sequence was collected from a human donor who donated a stem cell graft to a child with acute myeloid leukemia. Here the sequenced sample was PBMCs from the stem cell graft donor, taken from the stem cell graft. This chain uses TRBV20-1 with TRBJ2-1, with TRBD2 matching over 7 bases. CDR3 nucleotides: TGCAGTGCTGGGCGGGGAGGGCCGGGGAATGAGCAGTTCTTC. This gives the protein CSAGRGGPGNEQFF.